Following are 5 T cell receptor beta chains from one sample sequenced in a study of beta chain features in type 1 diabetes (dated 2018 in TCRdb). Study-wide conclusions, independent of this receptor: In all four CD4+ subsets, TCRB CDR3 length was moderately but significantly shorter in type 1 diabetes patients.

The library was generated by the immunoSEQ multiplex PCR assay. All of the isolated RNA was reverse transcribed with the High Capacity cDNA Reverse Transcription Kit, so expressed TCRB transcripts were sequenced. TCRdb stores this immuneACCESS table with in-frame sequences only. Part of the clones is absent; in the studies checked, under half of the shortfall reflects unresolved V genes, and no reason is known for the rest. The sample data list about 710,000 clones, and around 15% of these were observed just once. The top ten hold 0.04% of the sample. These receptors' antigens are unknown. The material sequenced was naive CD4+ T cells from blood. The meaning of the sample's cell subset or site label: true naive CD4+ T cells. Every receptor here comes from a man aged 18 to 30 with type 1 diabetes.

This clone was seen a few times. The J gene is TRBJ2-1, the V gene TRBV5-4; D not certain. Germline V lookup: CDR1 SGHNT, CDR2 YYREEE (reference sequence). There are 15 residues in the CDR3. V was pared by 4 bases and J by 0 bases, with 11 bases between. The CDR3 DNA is TGTGCCAGCAGCCCCTCGGGCCGCTCCTACAATGAGCAGTTCTTC. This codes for CASSPSGRSYNEQFF. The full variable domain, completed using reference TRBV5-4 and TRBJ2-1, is ETGVTQSPTHLIKTRGQQVTLRCSSQSGHNTVSWYQQALGQGPQFIFQYYREEENGRGNFPPRFSGLQFPNYSSELNVNALELDDSALYLCASSPSGRSYNEQFFGPGTRLTVL.

This chain's CDR3 is CASSLHGGYEQYF. CDR3 bases: TGTGCCAGCAGCTTACACGGGGGCTACGAGCAGTACTTC. The chain has TRBV7-2 and TRBJ2-7, with D possibly being TRBD2 (6 bases). CDR1 and CDR2 (germline): SGHTA, FQGNSA. Trimming shortened V by 2 bases and J by 3 bases, and 8 bases separated the two germline ends. The CDR3 extends over 13 amino acids.

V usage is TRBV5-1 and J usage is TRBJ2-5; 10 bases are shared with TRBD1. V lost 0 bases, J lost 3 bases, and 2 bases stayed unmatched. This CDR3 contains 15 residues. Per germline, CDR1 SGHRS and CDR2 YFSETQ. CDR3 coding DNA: TGCGCCAGCAGCTTGGAGGGGACAGGGGAAGAGACCCAGTACTTC. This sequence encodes CASSLEGTGEETQYF.

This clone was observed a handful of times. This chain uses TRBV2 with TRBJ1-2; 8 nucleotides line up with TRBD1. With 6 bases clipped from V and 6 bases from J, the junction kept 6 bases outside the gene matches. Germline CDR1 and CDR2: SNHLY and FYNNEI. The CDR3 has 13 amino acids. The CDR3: CASRPDRVHGYTF. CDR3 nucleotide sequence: TGTGCCAGCAGACCGGACAGGGTCCATGGCTACACCTTC. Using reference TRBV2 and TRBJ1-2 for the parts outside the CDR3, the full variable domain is EPEVTQTPSHQVTQMGQEVILRCVPISNHLYFYWYRQILGQKVEFLVSFYNNEISEKSEIFDDQFSVERPDGSNFTLKIRSTKLEDSAMYFCASRPDRVHGYTFGSGTRLTVV.

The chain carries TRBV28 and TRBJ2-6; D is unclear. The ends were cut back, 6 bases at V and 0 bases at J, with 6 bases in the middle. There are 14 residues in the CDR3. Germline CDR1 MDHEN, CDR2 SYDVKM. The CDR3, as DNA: TGTGCCAGCAGGGAGAGCTCTGGGGCCAACGTCCTGACTTTC. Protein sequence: CASRESSGANVLTF.